Listed here are 21 T cell receptor beta chains from one sample, sequenced in a study of regulatory T cells in long-lasting Graves disease. Time point: newly diagnosed GD, antithyroid drugs for less than 3 months. Construction of the TCR library relied on RNA isolated from PBMCs. Library construction for TCR beta used iRepertoire HTBI primers and Arm-PCR of CDR3 regions. TCRdb re-called the multiplex PCR reads with MiXCR, one entry per CDR3 protein. The table includes 350,000 to 550,000 distinct CDR3 sequences, 12% to 15% detected once. The same specimen was also included in a second study, on T cells in Graves' hyperthyroidism and ophthalmopathy.

The source was peripheral blood mononuclear cells (PBMCs), collected at new diagnosis, from a patient treated with antithyroid drugs. These receptors all stem from a woman in her forties or fifties with Graves disease.

The chain combines TRBV7-3 with TRBJ1-6; TRBD1 matches 7 bases. The germline V gene encodes CDR1 SGHTA and CDR2 FQGTGA. V was clipped by 5 bases and J by 10 bases; unmatched bases: 11. The length of the CDR3 is 15 residues. This CDR3 is CASSDQPGQASPLHF. CDR3 coding DNA: TGTGCCAGCAGCGATCAGCCAGGACAGGCATCACCCCTCCACTTT.

CDR3 region: CASSVGGVGNQPQHF. As DNA, the CDR3 is TGTGCCAGCAGCGTAGGGGGGGTTGGCAATCAGCCCCAGCATTTT. This chain joins TRBV9 and TRBJ1-5; tentative D call: TRBD1 (5 bases). The CDR3 consists of 15 residues. Germline values: CDR1 SGDLS, CDR2 YYNGEE. V lost 0 bases, J lost 2 bases, and 9 bases lay in between.

For this clonotype: A read error is possible here, since a much larger clone lies one base away. The chain combines TRBV6-2 or TRBV6-3 with TRBJ2-7; D unresolved. Trimming took 8 bases from V and 8 from J, leaving 16 bases between them. The CDR3 is 12 amino acids. Germline CDR1 reads MNHEY; CDR2 reads SVGEGT. The chain's CDR3 is CASGVLPSQQYF. CDR3 nucleotides: TGTGCCAGCGGTGTACTGCCATCTCAGCAGTACTTC.

This clonotype showed up many times. The gene calls are TRBV28 and TRBJ2-1, with TRBD2 matching 14 bases. Trimming cost V 4 bases and J 5 bases; bases outside gene matches: 10. Looked up from germline, CDR1 is MDHEN and CDR2 is SYDVKM. CDR3 length: 18 residues. CDR3 in amino acids: CASSSTSGRAVFDNEQFF. The CDR3 DNA reads as TGTGCCAGCAGTTCGACTAGCGGGAGGGCCGTGTTCGACAATGAGCAGTTCTTC.

This sequence joins TRBV5-1 and TRBJ2-1; TRBD2 matches 7 bases. Germline CDR1 and CDR2: SGHRS and YFSETQ. The V gene end was trimmed by 2 bases and the J gene end by 4 bases; junction bases not matched to a gene: 6. The CDR3 is 15 amino acids. The CDR3 region has the DNA TGCGCCAGCAGCTTTAATAGCGGGCGTTACAATGAGCAGTTCTTC. It codes for CASSFNSGRYNEQFF.

This clonotype was recorded many times. V usage is TRBV24-1 and J usage is TRBJ2-2; perhaps TRBD1 as D (6 bases). The V and J ends lost 2 bases and 7 bases respectively, with 13 bases between them. Germline CDR1 reads KGHDR; CDR2 reads SFDVKD. This CDR3 contains 15 residues. The CDR3 reads CATSDSAGVSGELFF. For the CDR3, the DNA is TGTGCCACCAGTGATTCCGCAGGGGTTAGCGGGGAGCTGTTTTTT.

Ten or more counts support this clonotype. The chain uses TRBV11-2 and TRBJ1-6, with no clear D. V lost 1 base, J lost 3 bases, and 7 bases lay in between. CDR1 and CDR2 from the germline V gene are SGHAT and FQNNGV. This CDR3 comprises 15 residues. CDR3 DNA sequence: TGTGCCAGCAGCTTAGGTCGGGGCTATAATTCACCCCTCCACTTT. It yields the protein CASSLGRGYNSPLHF.

As concerns this clonotype: This sequence may be a read error, since a much larger clone differs from it by one base. The genes are TRBV28 and TRBJ2-1; D tentatively reads TRBD1 or TRBD2 (5 bases each). This CDR3 region has 15 residues. Germline-derived CDR1 and CDR2 are MDHEN and SYDVKM. Trimming pared 3 bases from V and 10 bases from J, leaving 19 bases between. CDR3 in amino acids: CASSFGGISSYEQFF. The DNA for the CDR3 is TGTGCCAGCAGTTTTGGGGGAATTAGCTCCTACGAGCAGTTCTTC.

This clonotype was counted at least ten times. The chain is built from TRBV6-2 or TRBV6-3 and TRBJ2-7; 9 nucleotides match TRBD1. V dropped 6 bases and J dropped 1; count of bases not matched to a gene: 10. Germline V gives CDR1 MNHEY, CDR2 SVGEGT. CDR3 length equals 16 residues. The CDR3 coding sequence is TGTGCCAGCAGGGGCAACAGGGGGCTCTGGTCCTACGAGCAGTACTTC. As protein: CASRGNRGLWSYEQYF.

The sample holds many counts of this clonotype. V is TRBV28 and J is TRBJ2-1, with 8 bases fitting TRBD2. The CDR3 is 13 amino acids. The V gene end was trimmed by 8 bases and the J gene end by 4 bases; junction bases not matched to a gene: 4. Germline V gene lookup returns CDR1 MDHEN and CDR2 SYDVKM. The CDR3 DNA is TGTGCCAGCCGGAGCGGGAGTTACAATGAGCAGTTCTTC. Protein: CASRSGSYNEQFF.

This clonotype was found many times. The V and J genes are TRBV28 and TRBJ2-1, with 9 bases identical to TRBD2. Germline values: CDR1 MDHEN, CDR2 SYDVKM. This CDR3 region has 14 residues. V was pared by 6 bases and J by 12 bases, with 12 bases of the junction left unmatched. CDR3 nucleotides: TGTGCCAGCAGCCGATTAGGACTAGCGCGGTCGCAGTTCTTC. This gives the protein CASSRLGLARSQFF. The full variable domain, rest sourced from reference TRBV28 and TRBJ2-1, is DVKVTQSSRYLVKRTGEKVFLECVQDMDHENMFWYRQDPGLGLRLIYFSYDVKMKEKGDIPEGYSVSREKKERFSLILESASTNQTSMYLCASSRLGLARSQFFGPGTRLTVL.

This clonotype was detected a few times. The chain carries TRBV4-1 and TRBJ2-7; D gene unclear. V gave up 0 bases and J gave up 1 base, with 7 bases separating them. The germline gives CDR1 MGHRA, CDR2 YSYEKL. The CDR3 is 14 residues long. The CDR3 coding sequence is TGCGCCAGCAGCCAAGATAGGGTGTCCTACGAGCAGTACTTC. Protein sequence: CASSQDRVSYEQYF.

This clonotype was counted ten times or more. This chain links TRBV2 with TRBJ1-1; 10 nucleotides match TRBD1. The trim removed 6 bases at V and 4 bases at J, leaving 2 bases unmatched. The CDR3 totals 13 residues. Germline CDR1 and CDR2: SNHLY and FYNNEI. In DNA, the CDR3 is TGTGCCAGCAGGAGACAGGGGGCCACTGAAGCTTTCTTT. This codes for CASRRQGATEAFF.

This clonotype was counted a few times. A single base separates this from a much larger clone, so it may be a read error. This chain links TRBV2 with TRBJ1-1; D perhaps matches TRBD1 (5 bases). From germline, CDR1 is SNHLY and CDR2 FYNNEI. The CDR3 sequence is 14 residues long. This CDR3 is CASRDTHWNTEALF. CDR3 bases: TGTGCCAGCAGGGACACCCATTGGAACACTGAAGCTCTCTTT.

This clonotype was picked up many times. The chain uses TRBV20-1 and TRBJ2-1, with D unresolved. V was pared by 1 base and J by 4 bases, with 11 bases between. Germline values: CDR1 DFQATT, CDR2 SNEGSKA (reference sequence). The CDR3 runs to 14 residues. The CDR3 DNA follows: TGCAGTGCTAGAGCCCCGGGTGTGTACAATGAGCAGTTCTTC. As protein: CSARAPGVYNEQFF.

Only a few counts were recorded for this clonotype. The chain links TRBV7-9 to TRBJ2-1; D is perhaps TRBD1 or TRBD2 (7 bases each). The CDR3 extends over 13 amino acids. From germline, CDR1 is SEHNR and CDR2 FQNEAQ (reference sequence). Trimming left V 1 base short and J 13 bases short, with 14 bases between. In nucleotides, the CDR3 is TGTGCCAGCAGCTTAGAGGGGGGGACAGATCAGTTCTTC. Its translation is CASSLEGGTDQFF.

Details on this clonotype: Given a much more abundant clone one base away, this may be a read error. The chain combines TRBV28 with TRBJ2-3, with 10 bases aligning to TRBD1. The better agreement between TRBJ2-5 and the DNA end casts doubt on the J call. CDR1 is MDHEN and CDR2 is SYDVKM in the germline V gene. The CDR3 runs to 16 residues. The chain's CDR3 is CASGYLFDRGRETQYF. The CDR3, as DNA: TGTGCCAGCGGTTACCTTTTCGACAGGGGGCGCGAGACCCAGTACTTC.

This clonotype occurred many times. In nucleotides, the CDR3 is TGTGCCAGCAGTCTCTCCGGGACGGCCTCCTACGAGCAGTACTTC. This gives the protein CASSLSGTASYEQYF. The chain joins TRBV27 to TRBJ2-7; D tentatively fits TRBD1 or TRBD2 (5 bases each). V dropped 5 bases and J dropped 0 bases, with 14 bases sitting between them. The CDR3 runs to 15 residues. Germline V lookup: CDR1 MNHEY, CDR2 SMNVEV (reference sequence).

This clonotype has ten or more counts. The gene calls are TRBV7-3 and TRBJ2-1; D is ambiguous. The CDR3 length is 13 residues. Trimming pared 4 bases from V and 5 bases from J, leaving 9 bases between. CDR1 SGHTA and CDR2 FQGTGA come from the germline V gene. CDR3: CASSSALDNEQFF. The CDR3 nucleotides read TGTGCCAGCAGCTCCGCCTTGGACAATGAGCAGTTCTTC.

This clonotype was counted ten times or more. V is TRBV7-9 and J is TRBJ2-3; D is perhaps TRBD2 (6 bases). The V gene lost 5 bases and the J gene lost 1 base, with 10 bases spanning the gap. Per germline, CDR1 SEHNR and CDR2 FQNEAQ (reference sequence). This CDR3 spans 14 amino acids. The CDR3 DNA reads TGTGCCAGCAGCCTCGGGGAGGGCACAGATACGCAGTATTTT. Translated: CASSLGEGTDTQYF. Complete variable domain (other parts from reference TRBV7-9 and TRBJ2-3): DTGVSQNPRHKITKRGQNVTFRCDPISEHNRLYWYRQTLGQGPEFLTYFQNEAQLEKSRLLSDRFSAERPKGSFSTLEIQRTEQGDSAMYLCASSLGEGTDTQYFGPGTRLTVL.

V and J are TRBV6-2 or TRBV6-3 and TRBJ2-5, with TRBD2 identical over 15 bases. The CDR3 covers 21 residues. Germline trimming cut 5 bases from V and 3 bases from J; bases unmatched to any gene: 19. Germline lookup yields CDR1 MNHEY and CDR2 SVGEGT. CDR3 nucleotides: TGTGCCAGCAGTATAGACGAACCGGGACTAGCGGGAGGTAGGGGAAAAGAGACCCAGTACTTC. It codes for CASSIDEPGLAGGRGKETQYF.